This entry is about one T cell receptor beta chain. What it recognizes is unknown. PBMCs had their origin in fresh peripheral blood (approximately 10 ml). The sequenced template was RNA, covering the TCR beta CDR3 region. The library came from an HTBI-primed first-round RT-PCR and a second-round multiplex PCR. TCRdb reanalysed the multiplex PCR reads using MiXCR and keeps one entry per CDR3 protein. Of about 150,000 distinct CDR3 sequences detected, roughly 37% appear once; the ten largest clones hold under 7%. The CDR3 is 16 amino acids. V gave up 7 bases and J gave up 1 base; unmatched junction bases: 11. Per germline, CDR1 MDHEN and CDR2 SYDVKM. The data derive from a study of Graves' ophthalmopathy and Graves' hyperthyroidism. Overall study findings and caveats: The model flagged ophthalmopathy progression at 70% to 71% sensitivity and roughly 72% specificity. Blood also held most thyroid clonotypes expanded above 0.001 frequency.

The receptor comes from a middle-aged woman with Graves' ophthalmopathy. The V and J genes are TRBV28 and TRBJ2-7; 9 bases align to TRBD2. Sequencing used peripheral blood. The chain's CDR3 is CASIPRGSGRSYEQYF. The CDR3 DNA is TGTGCCAGCATCCCCCGGGGTAGCGGGAGATCCTACGAGCAGTACTTC.